Listed here is a single T cell receptor (beta chain). The antigen remains undetermined. The data derive from a study of vaccination effects on CD4 cells after COVID-19. Study-wide results and caveats: Sampling in the study covered few convalescent patients and included no early post-infection timepoints. Substantial clonal contraction characterized both infection- and vaccine-induced clones late after vaccination.

Repertoires were generated with immunoSEQ multiplex PCR, while TCRdb's copy carries only in-frame clones and drops some. The data hold 40,000 to 50,000 clones, with approximately 80% observed a single time. The junction had 4 bases not matched to a gene; V was cut back by 4 bases and J by 1 base. The germline CDR1 and CDR2 sequences are SGHTS and YDEGEE. This CDR3 has 14 amino acids. Peptide-pool stimulation followed by sequencing identified expanded antigen-specific CD4+ clonotypes in the ViraFEST assay. Scientists isolated CD4+ T cells after a roughly ten-day culture period ended. Vaccine recipients, nucleocapsid antibody negative, had no prior SARS-CoV-2 infection. Wells of roughly 2.1 million PBMC each were grown with about 9.5 IU/ml IL-2 and 9.5 to 10 ug/ml peptides. Replacing half the medium with IL-2 medium was done on days 3 and 7.

This sequence joins TRBV5-8 and TRBJ1-1; 7 bases are a match to TRBD1. The sequencing used CD4+ T cells from PBMCs cultured with HCoV-NL63 spike peptides, collected before COVID-19 vaccination. The clonotype originates from a human donor who received a COVID-19 vaccine. The CDR3 reads CASSPRDRNTEAFF. For the CDR3, the DNA is TGTGCCAGCAGCCCCCGGGACAGGAACACTGAAGCTTTCTTT.